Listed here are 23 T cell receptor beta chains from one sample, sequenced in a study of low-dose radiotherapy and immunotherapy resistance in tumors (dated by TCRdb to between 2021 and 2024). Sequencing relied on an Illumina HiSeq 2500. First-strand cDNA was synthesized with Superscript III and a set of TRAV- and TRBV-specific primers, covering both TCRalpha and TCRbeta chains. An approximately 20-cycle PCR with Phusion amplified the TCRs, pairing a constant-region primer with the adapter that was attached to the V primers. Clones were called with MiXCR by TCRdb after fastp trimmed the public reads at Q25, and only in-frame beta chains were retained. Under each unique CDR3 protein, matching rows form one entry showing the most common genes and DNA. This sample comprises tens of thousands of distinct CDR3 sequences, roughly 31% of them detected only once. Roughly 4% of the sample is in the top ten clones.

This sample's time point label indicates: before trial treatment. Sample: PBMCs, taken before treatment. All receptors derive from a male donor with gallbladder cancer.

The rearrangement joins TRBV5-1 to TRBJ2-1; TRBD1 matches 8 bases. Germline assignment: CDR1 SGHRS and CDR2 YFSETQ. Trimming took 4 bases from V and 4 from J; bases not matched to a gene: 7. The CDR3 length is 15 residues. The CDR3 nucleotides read TGCGCCAGCAGCATATCAGGGGGCGAATACAATGAGCAGTTCTTC. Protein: CASSISGGEYNEQFF.

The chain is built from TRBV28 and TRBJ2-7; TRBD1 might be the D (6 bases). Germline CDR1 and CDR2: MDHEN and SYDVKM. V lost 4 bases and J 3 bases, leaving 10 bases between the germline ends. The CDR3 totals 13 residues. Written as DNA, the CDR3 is TGTGCCAGCAGTTGGGGACAAGTCTACGAGCAGTACTTC. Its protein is CASSWGQVYEQYF.

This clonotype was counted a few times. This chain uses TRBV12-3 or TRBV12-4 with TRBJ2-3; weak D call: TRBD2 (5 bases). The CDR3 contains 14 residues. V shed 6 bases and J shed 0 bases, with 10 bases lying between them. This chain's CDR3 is CASREAGSTDTQYF. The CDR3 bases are TGTGCCAGCAGGGAGGCGGGTAGCACAGATACGCAGTATTTT.

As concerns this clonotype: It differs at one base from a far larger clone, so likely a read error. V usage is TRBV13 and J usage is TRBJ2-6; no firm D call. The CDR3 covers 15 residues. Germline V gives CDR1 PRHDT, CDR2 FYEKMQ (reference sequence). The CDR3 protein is CASSLGAFGTNVLTF. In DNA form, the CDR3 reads TGTGCCAGCAGCTTAGGGGCTTTTGGGACCAACGTCCTGACTTTC.

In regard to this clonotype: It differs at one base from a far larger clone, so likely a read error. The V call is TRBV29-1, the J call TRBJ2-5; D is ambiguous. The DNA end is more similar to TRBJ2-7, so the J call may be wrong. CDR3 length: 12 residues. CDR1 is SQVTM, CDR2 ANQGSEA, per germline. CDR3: CSVECRSDEQYF. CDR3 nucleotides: TGCAGCGTTGAGTGCCGGAGCGACGAGCAGTACTTC.

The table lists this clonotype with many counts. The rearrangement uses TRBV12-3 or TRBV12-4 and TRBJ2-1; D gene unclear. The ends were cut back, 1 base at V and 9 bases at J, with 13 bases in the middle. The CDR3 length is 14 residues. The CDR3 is CASSLGSDSTEQFF. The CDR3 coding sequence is TGTGCCAGCAGTTTAGGGTCTGATAGCACTGAGCAGTTCTTC.

CDR3 in amino acids: CASRTGRIQPQHF. CDR3 sequence (DNA): TGTGCCAGCAGGACTGGGAGGATTCAGCCCCAGCATTTT. J is TRBJ1-5 and V is TRBV2; D call uncertain. Deletions cut 6 bases from V and 6 bases from J, with 12 bases between. The CDR3 length is 13 residues. Germline V gene data show CDR1 as SNHLY and CDR2 as FYNNEI.

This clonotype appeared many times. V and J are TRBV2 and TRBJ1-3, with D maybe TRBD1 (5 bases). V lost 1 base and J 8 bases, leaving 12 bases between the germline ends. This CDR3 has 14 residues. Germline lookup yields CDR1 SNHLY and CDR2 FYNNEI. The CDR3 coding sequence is TGTGCCAGCAGTGAAGGGACAAATTGGGACACCATATATTTT. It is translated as CASSEGTNWDTIYF. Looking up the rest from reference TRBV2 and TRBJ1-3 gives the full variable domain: EPEVTQTPSHQVTQMGQEVILRCVPISNHLYFYWYRQILGQKVEFLVSFYNNEISEKSEIFDDQFSVERPDGSNFTLKIRSTKLEDSAMYFCASSEGTNWDTIYFGEGSWLTVV.

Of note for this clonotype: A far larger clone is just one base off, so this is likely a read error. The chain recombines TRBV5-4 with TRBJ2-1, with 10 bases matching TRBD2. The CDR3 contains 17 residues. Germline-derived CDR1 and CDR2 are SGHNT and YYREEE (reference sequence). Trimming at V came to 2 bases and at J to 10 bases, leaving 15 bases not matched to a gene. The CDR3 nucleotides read TGTGCCAGCAGCTTTCTACTAGCGGGACGGGGCTCCTACGAGCAGTTCTTC. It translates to CASSFLLAGRGSYEQFF.

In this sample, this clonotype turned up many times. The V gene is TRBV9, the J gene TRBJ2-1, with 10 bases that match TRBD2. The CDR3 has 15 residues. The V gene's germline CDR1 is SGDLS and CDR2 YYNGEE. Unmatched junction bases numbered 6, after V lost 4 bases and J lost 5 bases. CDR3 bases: TGTGCCAGCAGCACCACTAGCGGGACACACAATGAGCAGTTCTTC. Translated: CASSTTSGTHNEQFF. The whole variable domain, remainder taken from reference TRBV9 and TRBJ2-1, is DSGVTQTPKHLITATGQRVTLRCSPRSGDLSVYWYQQSLDQGLQFLIQYYNGEERAKGNILERFSAQQFPDLHSELNLSSLELGDSALYFCASSTTSGTHNEQFFGPGTRLTVL.

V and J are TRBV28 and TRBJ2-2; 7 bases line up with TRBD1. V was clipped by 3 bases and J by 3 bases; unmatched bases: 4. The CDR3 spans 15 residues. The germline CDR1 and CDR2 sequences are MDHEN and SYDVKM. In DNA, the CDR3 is TGTGCCAGCAGTTTCCCCGACAGGGACACCGGGGAGCTGTTTTTT. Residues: CASSFPDRDTGELFF.

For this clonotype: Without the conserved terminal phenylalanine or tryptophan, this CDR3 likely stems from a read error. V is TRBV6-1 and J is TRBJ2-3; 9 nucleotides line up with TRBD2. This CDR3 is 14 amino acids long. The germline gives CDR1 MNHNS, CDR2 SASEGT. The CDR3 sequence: CGSKIAGVLDTQYI. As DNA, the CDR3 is TGTGGCAGCAAAATAGCGGGAGTATTGGATACGCAGTATATT.

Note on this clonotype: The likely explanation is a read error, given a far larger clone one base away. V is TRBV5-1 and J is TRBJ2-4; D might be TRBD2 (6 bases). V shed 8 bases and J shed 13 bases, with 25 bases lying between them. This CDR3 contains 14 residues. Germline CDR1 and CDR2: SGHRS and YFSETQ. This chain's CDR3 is CASFGGTTYNEQYF. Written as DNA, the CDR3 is TGCGCCAGTTTCGGGGGAACTACCTACAATGAGCAGTACTTC.

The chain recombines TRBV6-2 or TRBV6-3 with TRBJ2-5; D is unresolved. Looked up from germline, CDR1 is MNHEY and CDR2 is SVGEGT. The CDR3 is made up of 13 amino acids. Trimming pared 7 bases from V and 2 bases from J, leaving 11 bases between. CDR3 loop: CASNTDVQETQYF. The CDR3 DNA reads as TGTGCCAGCAATACGGACGTACAAGAGACCCAGTACTTC.

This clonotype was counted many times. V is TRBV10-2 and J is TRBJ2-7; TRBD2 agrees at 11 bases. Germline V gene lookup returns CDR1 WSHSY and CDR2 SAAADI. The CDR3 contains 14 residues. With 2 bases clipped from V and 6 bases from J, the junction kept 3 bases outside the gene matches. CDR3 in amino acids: CASSETSGRTEQYF. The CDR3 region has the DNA TGCGCCAGCAGTGAGACTAGCGGGAGAACCGAGCAGTACTTC.

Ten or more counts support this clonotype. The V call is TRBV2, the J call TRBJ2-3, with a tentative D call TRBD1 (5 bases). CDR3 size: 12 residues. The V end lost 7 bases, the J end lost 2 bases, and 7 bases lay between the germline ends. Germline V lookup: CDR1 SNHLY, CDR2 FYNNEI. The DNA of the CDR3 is TGTGCCAGCACAGGGTTCACAGATACGCAGTATTTT. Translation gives CASTGFTDTQYF. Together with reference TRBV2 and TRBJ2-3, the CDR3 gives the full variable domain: EPEVTQTPSHQVTQMGQEVILRCVPISNHLYFYWYRQILGQKVEFLVSFYNNEISEKSEIFDDQFSVERPDGSNFTLKIRSTKLEDSAMYFCASTGFTDTQYFGPGTRLTVL.

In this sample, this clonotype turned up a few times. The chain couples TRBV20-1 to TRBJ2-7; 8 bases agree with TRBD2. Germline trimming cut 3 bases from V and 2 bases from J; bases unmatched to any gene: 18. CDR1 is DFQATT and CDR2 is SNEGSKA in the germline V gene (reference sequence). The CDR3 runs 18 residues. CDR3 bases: TGCAGTGCTAGGCCCGGGACGGCTACTAGCGGCTCAACCTACGAGCAGTACTTC. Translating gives CSARPGTATSGSTYEQYF.

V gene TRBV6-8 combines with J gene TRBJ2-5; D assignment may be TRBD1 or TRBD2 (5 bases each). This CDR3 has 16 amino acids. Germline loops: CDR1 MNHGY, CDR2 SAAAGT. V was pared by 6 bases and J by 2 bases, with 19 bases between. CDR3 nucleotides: TGTGCCAGCAGGTTCGCCGGGGCTAGATTACAAGAGACCCAGTACTTC. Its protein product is CASRFAGARLQETQYF.

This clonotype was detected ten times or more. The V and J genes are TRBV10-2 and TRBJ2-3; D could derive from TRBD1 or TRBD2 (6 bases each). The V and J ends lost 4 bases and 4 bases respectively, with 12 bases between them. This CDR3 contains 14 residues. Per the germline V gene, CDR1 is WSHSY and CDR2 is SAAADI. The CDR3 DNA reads TGCGCCAGCAGTGCTGGGGGGCTGGCAGATACGCAGTATTTT. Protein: CASSAGGLADTQYF.

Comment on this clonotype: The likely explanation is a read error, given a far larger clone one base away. This CDR3 reads CSSSFDGSHNEQFF. CDR3 in DNA: TGTTCCAGCAGTTTTGATGGATCTCACAATGAGCAGTTCTTC. The V and J genes are TRBV28 and TRBJ2-1; D remains unclear. Germline V gene data show CDR1 as MDHEN and CDR2 as SYDVKM. This CDR3 contains 14 residues.

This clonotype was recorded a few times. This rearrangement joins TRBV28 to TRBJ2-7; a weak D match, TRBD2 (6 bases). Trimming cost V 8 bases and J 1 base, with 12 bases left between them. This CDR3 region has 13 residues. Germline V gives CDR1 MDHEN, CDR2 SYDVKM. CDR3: CASLGLRSYEQYF. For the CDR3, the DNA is TGTGCCAGCCTGGGACTTAGGTCCTACGAGCAGTACTTC.

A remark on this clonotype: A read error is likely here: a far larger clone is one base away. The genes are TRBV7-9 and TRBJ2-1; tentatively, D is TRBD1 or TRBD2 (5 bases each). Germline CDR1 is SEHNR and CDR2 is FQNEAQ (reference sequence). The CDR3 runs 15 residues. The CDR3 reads CASSSDWGSYNERFF. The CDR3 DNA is TGTGCCAGCAGCTCCGATTGGGGGTCATACAATGAGCGGTTCTTC.

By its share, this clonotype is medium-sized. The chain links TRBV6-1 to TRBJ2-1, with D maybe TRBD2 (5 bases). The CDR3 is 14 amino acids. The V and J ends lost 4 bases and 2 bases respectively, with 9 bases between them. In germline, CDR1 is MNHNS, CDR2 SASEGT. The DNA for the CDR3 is TGTGCCAGCAGTGTAAGCGGAACCTACAATGAGCAGTTCTTC. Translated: CASSVSGTYNEQFF.